The rows below give T cell receptor beta chains drawn from one sample of a study of blood T cells in healthy people across ages. Using its own MiXCR run on the 5' RACE reads, TCRdb lists one record per CDR3 protein. The sample yields more than 900,000 distinct CDR3 sequences, approximately 25% seen once. These sequences were also reported in another study, on T cells of mothers and their children.

Material for sequencing was blood. Source of these receptors: a girl aged 2 to 9 in good health. Both conserved end residues are trimmed from each CDR3.

v_gene	j_gene	CDR3aa
TRBV7-9	TRBJ2-5	ASSLDTSDGQTQY
TRBV20-1	TRBJ2-7	SAGRESYEQY
TRBV20-1	TRBJ2-7	SASMGEGLYEQY
TRBV3-1	TRBJ1-2	ASSQGPRDYGYT
TRBV15	-	ATTLDRAQNEQF
TRBV24-1	-	ATTPQAGDEQF
TRBV6-1	TRBJ2-5	ASSDGGPQY
TRBV10-3	-	AIRAHEGRFYEQY
TRBV27	TRBJ2-5	ASSWARQETQY
TRBV4-1	TRBJ2-5	ASSQVKQGEETQY
TRBV14	TRBJ1-3	AGSQVQDTIY
TRBV20-1	TRBJ1-2	SASRVSGYT
TRBV18	-	ASSPDNNEQF
TRBV6-1	-	ASNLGQENEQY
TRBV10-3	TRBJ1-5	AISEGQGSNQPQH
TRBV7-2	TRBJ2-3	ASSSPDRGRADTQY
TRBV10-3	TRBJ2-5	ATHPDYRGETQY
TRBV6-6	TRBJ1-6	ASSYDSPLH
TRBV6-2/TRBV6-3	TRBJ2-5	ASLRGPSQETQY
TRBV20-1	TRBJ1-2	SAREPSGYGYT
TRBV18	TRBJ2-3	ASSPEASGKDTQY
TRBV7-2	TRBJ2-7	ASSPLTSGGEQY
TRBV6-5	TRBJ1-5	ASSYEQGGQPQH
TRBV9	TRBJ2-1	ASSVGNSGRNEQF
TRBV29-1	TRBJ2-5	SVESGEETQY
TRBV6-5	-	ASFGGVTYEQY
TRBV6-2/TRBV6-3	TRBJ1-2	ASSYPSTYGYT
TRBV2	TRBJ2-4	ASKRSLIPAGIVQY
TRBV20-1	TRBJ2-5	SARVSGTGVTQY
TRBV7-2	TRBJ1-6	ASSYVYQSPLH
TRBV5-1	TRBJ2-5	ASTLLTGTLQETQY
TRBV6-2/TRBV6-3	TRBJ2-2	AGGLTITGELF
TRBV7-9	TRBJ2-1	ASSRRMAGGAHEQF
TRBV2	-	ASSPGGLSYEQY
TRBV27	TRBJ2-7	ASSLAGTSAYEQY
TRBV15	TRBJ1-2	ATREDYGYT
TRBV15	TRBJ2-2	ATSHGQGQAGELF
TRBV6-5	TRBJ1-6	ASSYSLLSSYNSPLH
TRBV29-1	TRBJ1-1	SVSGLVEGLLVTEAF
TRBV9	TRBJ2-3	ASSVIGGGTDTQY
TRBV2	TRBJ2-5	ASSGGARKF
TRBV7-9	-	ASSLMPSGNEQY
TRBV27	TRBJ2-7	ASTRQGSYEQY
TRBV13	TRBJ1-2	ASSPQGAQNYGYT
TRBV25-1	TRBJ1-3	ASSEATGSGNTIY
TRBV29-1	TRBJ2-5	SVDQGGPWWTQY
TRBV15	TRBJ2-3	ATSRDAGGHNTQY
TRBV19	TRBJ2-1	ASMNLAGANEQF
TRBV7-2	TRBJ2-3	ASSLEGRGGTDTQY
TRBV10-3	TRBJ1-4	AISENDRTGQTNEKLF
TRBV29-1	TRBJ1-1	SVSRGNEAF
TRBV28	TRBJ2-2	ASSPGQGETGELF
TRBV20-1	TRBJ1-1	SAPDQNTEAF
TRBV28	TRBJ2-5	ASSFIAGGNGETQY
TRBV18	TRBJ2-7	ASSGASGDPSYEQY
TRBV19	TRBJ1-1	ASSIVRVENTEAF
TRBV15	-	ATSVGTGVAEQY
TRBV20-1	TRBJ2-5	SARAQRTGGETQY
TRBV28	TRBJ1-4	ASSLPDNALKLF